These 26 T cell receptor beta chains were sequenced from one sample in a study of blood T cell repertoires in COVID-19. Libraries were prepared by immunoSEQ multiplex PCR; TCRdb keeps only in-frame clonotypes and omits some of them. The top ten hold roughly 0.25% of the sample, which has approximately 670,000 clones, about nine tenths seen once. Sequenced sample: peripheral blood. All receptors derive from a woman younger than 30 with acute or convalescent COVID-19.

This clone showed up just a few times. The genes are TRBV11-2 and TRBJ2-7, with TRBD1 matching over 10 bases. The CDR3 sequence is 15 residues long. Unmatched junction bases numbered 8, after V lost 5 bases and J lost 4 bases. The germline gives CDR1 SGHAT, CDR2 FQNNGV. The DNA of the CDR3 is TGTGCCAGCAGCCTTATGGGACAGGGGACTTACGAGCAGTACTTC. Its translation is CASSLMGQGTYEQYF.

This chain joins TRBV7-2 and TRBJ2-3; 9 bases are shared with TRBD2. Unmatched junction bases numbered 11, after V lost 5 bases and J lost 5 bases. The CDR3 contains 16 residues. Germline assignment: CDR1 SGHTA and CDR2 FQGNSA. CDR3 loop: CASSPSGAGGKDTQYF. CDR3 nucleotides: TGTGCCAGCAGCCCCTCCGGAGCGGGGGGAAAAGATACGCAGTATTTT.

This chain uses TRBV11-2 with TRBJ2-7; tentative D call: TRBD1 (6 bases). Deletions cut 5 bases from V and 3 bases from J, with 14 bases between. The germline CDR1 and CDR2 sequences are SGHAT and FQNNGV. CDR3 length: 14 residues. CDR3 protein: CASSGRDTGYEQYF. CDR3 DNA sequence: TGTGCCAGCAGCGGCCGGGACACGGGCTACGAGCAGTACTTC.

The chain links TRBV11-2 to TRBJ1-2; no clear D. Germline CDR1 SGHAT, CDR2 FQNNGV. The V end was cut by 1 base, the J end by 5 bases, with 8 bases between. This CDR3 has 13 residues. The CDR3, as DNA: TGTGCCAGCAGCTTAGCACAGATATATGGCTACACCTTC. Its translation is CASSLAQIYGYTF.

The chain carries TRBV4-3 and TRBJ1-1; D not certain. CDR3 length equals 14 residues. Trimming cost V 4 bases and J 0 bases, with 9 bases left between them. CDR1 is LGHNA and CDR2 is YSLEER in the germline V gene. The CDR3 is CASSPRLVNTEAFF. DNA for the CDR3: TGCGCCAGCAGCCCCCGGTTAGTGAACACTGAAGCTTTCTTT.

The chain recombines TRBV5-1 with TRBJ1-2; D may be TRBD1 (6 bases). The V gene lost 0 bases and the J gene lost 1 base, with 10 bases spanning the gap. Germline V gene sequence: CDR1 SGHRS, CDR2 YFSETQ. The length of the CDR3 is 15 residues. The CDR3 here is CASSLGTALNYGYTF. Written as DNA, the CDR3 is TGCGCCAGCAGCTTGGGGACAGCCCTTAACTATGGCTACACCTTC.

The chain joins TRBV6-5 to TRBJ2-7; D is perhaps TRBD2 (6 bases). The V gene's germline CDR1 is MNHEY and CDR2 SVGAGI. Trimming removed 6 bases at V and 2 bases at J, with 11 bases between. There are 13 residues in the CDR3. The CDR3, as DNA: TGTGCCAGCAGAACCCCGGGAGCCTACGAGCAGTACTTC. This translates into CASRTPGAYEQYF.

The V gene is TRBV21-1, the J gene TRBJ2-3; the table gives TRBD1 as D, unverified against the DNA. TRBV21-1 is listed as a pseudogene. The CDR3 contains 18 residues. The DNA of the CDR3 is TGTGCCAGCAGCAAAGTCCCCGGGGGACAGGGATTTAAAGATACGCAGTATTTT. Protein product: CASSKVPGGQGFKDTQYF.

This clone has just a few counts. The V and J genes are TRBV3-1 (or the pseudogene TRBV3-2) and TRBJ2-7, with D maybe TRBD2 (5 bases). Trimming removed 0 bases from V and 1 base from J, with 13 bases in between. Germline V lookup: CDR1 LGHDT, CDR2 YNNKEL (reference sequence). CDR3 size: 16 residues. CDR3 DNA: TGTGCCAGCAGCCAAGACGATCGGGAACCTTCCTACGAGCAGTACTTC. Amino acids: CASSQDDREPSYEQYF.

This clone was detected once. The V gene is TRBV7-9, the J gene TRBJ1-5; D call uncertain. V was cut by 1 base and J by 2 bases, with 18 bases left in between. The CDR3 consists of 18 residues. The germline CDR1 and CDR2 sequences are SEHNR and FQNEAQ (reference sequence). The DNA of the CDR3 is TGTGCCAGCAGCTTAGGGGCCGCGCTGGGAGAGGGCAATCAGCCCCAGCATTTT. Protein: CASSLGAALGEGNQPQHF.

This clone showed up just a few times. This chain uses TRBV11-2 with TRBJ1-1, with D possibly TRBD1 on 5 matching bases. The ends were cut back, 5 bases at V and 0 bases at J, with 16 bases in the middle. The germline gives CDR1 SGHAT, CDR2 FQNNGV. The CDR3 has 16 residues. CDR3: CASSGWGSFMNTEAFF. The CDR3, as DNA: TGTGCCAGCAGCGGGTGGGGCAGTTTCATGAACACTGAAGCTTTCTTT.

V usage is TRBV24-1 and J usage is TRBJ1-2; 8 bases match TRBD1. From germline, CDR1 is KGHDR and CDR2 SFDVKD. V trimming: 3 bases; J trimming: 0 bases; junction bases outside the gene matches: 2. This CDR3 region has 15 residues. The CDR3 sequence: CATSDQDRANYGYTF. CDR3 sequence (DNA): TGTGCCACCAGTGATCAGGACAGGGCTAACTATGGCTACACCTTC.

V is TRBV7-8 and J is TRBJ1-5, with TRBD1 as a possible D gene (6 bases). The V and J ends lost 1 base and 0 bases respectively, with 16 bases between them. The CDR3 length is 18 residues. Germline values: CDR1 SGHVS, CDR2 FQNEAQ. Written as DNA, the CDR3 is TGTGCCAGCAGCTTAGGGAGACAGGTACCTTTTAGCAATCAGCCCCAGCATTTT. Amino acids: CASSLGRQVPFSNQPQHF.

The chain joins TRBV20-1 to TRBJ2-7; D is perhaps TRBD2 (5 bases). The V and J ends lost 3 bases and 0 bases respectively, with 15 bases between them. Germline CDR1 and CDR2: DFQATT and SNEGSKA (reference sequence). The length of the CDR3 is 15 residues. CDR3 DNA sequence: TGCAGTGCTAGTAGCCAGCGGCAATTCTCCTACGAGCAGTACTTC. Translated: CSASSQRQFSYEQYF.

The rearrangement joins TRBV9 to TRBJ1-3, with a possible D match to TRBD1 (6 bases). The V and J ends lost 4 bases and 1 base respectively, with 12 bases between them. Germline V gene sequence: CDR1 SGDLS, CDR2 YYNGEE. The CDR3 totals 15 residues. CDR3 sequence: CASSTQGGSGNTIYF. The CDR3 DNA sequence: TGTGCCAGCAGCACACAGGGTGGGTCTGGAAACACCATATATTTT.

This sequence joins TRBV6-1 and TRBJ2-5; 9 nucleotides align to TRBD1. The V gene end was trimmed by 1 base and the J gene end by 7 bases; junction bases not matched to a gene: 4. CDR1 is MNHNS and CDR2 is SASEGT in the germline V gene. This CDR3 is 14 amino acids long. The CDR3 region is CASSEDRGLGTQYF. Written as DNA, the CDR3 is TGTGCCAGCAGTGAAGACAGGGGGCTAGGGACCCAGTACTTC.

The chain couples TRBV5-1 to TRBJ2-5; D is undetermined. V lost 3 bases to trimming and J lost 1 base, with 10 bases between them. The length of the CDR3 is 14 residues. Germline V gene sequence: CDR1 SGHRS, CDR2 YFSETQ. CDR3 nucleotide sequence: TGCGCCAGCAGCTCAGCGCTGGGCCAAGAGACCCAGTACTTC. Translated: CASSSALGQETQYF.

There are a few counts of this clone. The J gene is TRBJ2-1, the V gene TRBV28, with 8 nucleotides matching TRBD2. The CDR3 covers 15 residues. The germline CDR1 and CDR2 sequences are MDHEN and SYDVKM. V lost 3 bases to trimming and J lost 5 bases; unmatched junction nucleotides: 6. CDR3 sequence: CASSLGGGLNNEQFF. CDR3 nucleotide sequence: TGTGCCAGCAGTTTGGGCGGGGGGTTGAACAATGAGCAGTTCTTC.

This clone was recorded once. The chain employs TRBV5-1 and TRBJ1-1, with a possible D match to TRBD1 (6 bases). Per the germline V gene, CDR1 is SGHRS and CDR2 is YFSETQ. The CDR3 has 17 amino acids. V dropped 0 bases and J dropped 5 bases, with 20 bases sitting between them. The CDR3 bases are TGCGCCAGCAGCTTGGGGGCAAAACAGGGATGGAGAACTGAAGCTTTCTTT. Encoded protein: CASSLGAKQGWRTEAFF.

The gene calls are TRBV2 and TRBJ2-7; D is possibly TRBD2 (5 bases). In germline, CDR1 is SNHLY, CDR2 FYNNEI. The germline V and J ends were trimmed by 7 bases and 5 bases, with 12 bases remaining between them. The CDR3 contains 12 residues. The CDR3 DNA sequence: TGTGCCAGCACCCAAGGGAGCGACGAGCAGTACTTC. Residues: CASTQGSDEQYF.

The V and J genes are TRBV4-3 and TRBJ2-4, with a tentative D call TRBD2 (6 bases). Germline V gene sequence: CDR1 LGHNA, CDR2 YSLEER. With 1 base removed from V and 8 bases from J, the gap between germline ends came to 12 bases. This CDR3 has 14 residues. DNA for the CDR3: TGCGCCAGCAGCCAAGGGGGGGAGGTGGACATTCAGTACTTC. Protein: CASSQGGEVDIQYF.

J is TRBJ1-4 and V is TRBV7-9; D call uncertain. The CDR3 has 14 residues. V lost 2 bases, J lost 7 bases, and 11 bases lay in between. The V gene's germline CDR1 is SEHNR and CDR2 FQNEAQ (reference sequence). CDR3 amino acids: CASSLIAPGEKLFF. The CDR3 nucleotides read TGTGCCAGCAGCTTAATAGCTCCGGGTGAAAAACTGTTTTTT.

The genes are TRBV7-8 and TRBJ2-1; 9 nucleotides match TRBD2. The germline V gene has CDR1 SGHVS and CDR2 FQNEAQ. With V trimmed by 5 bases and J by 7 bases, 6 bases remained unmatched. The length of the CDR3 is 14 residues. CDR3 protein: CASSGGSGGNEQFF. CDR3 coding DNA: TGTGCCAGCAGCGGAGGGAGCGGGGGGAATGAGCAGTTCTTC.

The chain carries TRBV6-4 and TRBJ2-1, with D maybe TRBD1 (5 bases). V was clipped by 5 bases and J by 0 bases, with 14 bases between them. This CDR3 region has 16 residues. Germline values: CDR1 MRHNA, CDR2 SNTAGT. The DNA of the CDR3 is TGTGCCAGCAGTCCCGGTCAGGGCGGCTCCTACAATGAGCAGTTCTTC. Its protein is CASSPGQGGSYNEQFF.

This chain connects TRBV10-3 to TRBJ1-1; no definite D call. V was trimmed by 2 bases and J by 1 base, leaving 8 bases between them. This CDR3 is built from 14 residues. CDR1 is ENHRY and CDR2 is SYGVKD in the germline V gene. The DNA for the CDR3 is TGTGCCATCAGTGAGGGCCAGGAGAACACTGAAGCTTTCTTT. It specifies CAISEGQENTEAFF.

This chain connects TRBV6-5 to TRBJ2-7; weak D call: TRBD1 (6 bases). The CDR3 sequence is 14 residues long. The V gene lost 11 bases and the J gene lost 2 bases, with 19 bases spanning the gap. The germline gives CDR1 MNHEY, CDR2 SVGAGI. The CDR3 region is CASIGWTVTYEQYF. The CDR3 nucleotides read TGTGCCTCCATAGGGTGGACAGTTACCTACGAGCAGTACTTC.